This T cell receptor beta chain was obtained from a study of blood T cell repertoires in COVID-19. Across the study: In each case, the material was cDNA or gDNA derived from T cells, B-cell-depleted T cells, or PBMCs.

Participants spanned ages roughly 18 to 95 years and resided in about two dozen US areas. Each recovered donor of Cohort 3 presented with two negative PCRs, clearance, or symptom resolution. Authors' processing steps: Using reference gene primer amplification, nucleated cell counts were estimated. Repertoires were generated with immunoSEQ multiplex PCR, while TCRdb's copy carries only in-frame clones and drops some. V and J calls and clone size are given by that table; D and trimming were obtained from the DNA. The sample comprises roughly 330,000 clones, 80% to 90% of which are singletons, and more than 9% rests with the top ten. Trimming took 7 bases from V and 2 from J, leaving 15 bases between them. CDR1 and CDR2 from the germline V gene are LNHDA and SQIVND (reference sequence). The CDR3 has 14 amino acids.

The sequence came from a woman aged 18-35 years who had recovered from COVID-19. Input material: PBMCs or T cells enriched from blood (not recorded which). The chain recombines TRBV19 with TRBJ2-7, with D perhaps matching TRBD1 (5 bases). The CDR3 is CASTETASAYEQYF. CDR3 nucleotides: TGTGCCAGTACTGAGACAGCCTCAGCCTACGAGCAGTACTTC.